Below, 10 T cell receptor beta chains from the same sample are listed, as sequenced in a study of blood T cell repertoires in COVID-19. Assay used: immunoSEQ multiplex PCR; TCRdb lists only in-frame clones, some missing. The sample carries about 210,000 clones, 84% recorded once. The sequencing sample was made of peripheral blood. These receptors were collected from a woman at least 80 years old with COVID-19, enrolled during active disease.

CDR3 region: CASSLLAGAPNEQFF. CDR3 nucleotide sequence: TGTGCCAGCAGCCTCCTAGCGGGAGCCCCCAATGAGCAGTTCTTC. This chain connects TRBV7-2 to TRBJ2-1, with 10 bases aligning to TRBD2. Germline V gene lookup returns CDR1 SGHTA and CDR2 FQGNSA. J gave up 6 bases and V 5 bases, and 7 bases lay outside the gene matches. This CDR3 is built from 15 residues.

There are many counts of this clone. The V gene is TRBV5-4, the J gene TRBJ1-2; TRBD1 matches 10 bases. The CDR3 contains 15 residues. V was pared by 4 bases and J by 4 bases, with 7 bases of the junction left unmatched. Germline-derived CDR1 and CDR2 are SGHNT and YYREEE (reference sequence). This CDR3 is CASSEDRGTGYGYTF. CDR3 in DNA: TGTGCCAGCAGCGAGGACAGGGGGACGGGCTATGGCTACACCTTC.

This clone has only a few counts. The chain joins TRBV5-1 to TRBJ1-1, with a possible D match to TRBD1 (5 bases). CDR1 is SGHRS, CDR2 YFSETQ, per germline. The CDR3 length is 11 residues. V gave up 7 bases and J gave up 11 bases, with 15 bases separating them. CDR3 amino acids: CASGQGAGAFF. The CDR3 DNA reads TGCGCCAGCGGGCAAGGGGCCGGGGCTTTCTTT.

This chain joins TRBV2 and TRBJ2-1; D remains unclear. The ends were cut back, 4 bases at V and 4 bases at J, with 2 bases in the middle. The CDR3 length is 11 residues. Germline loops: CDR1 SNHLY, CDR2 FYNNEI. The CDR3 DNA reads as TGTGCCAGCAGTGTATACAATGAGCAGTTCTTC. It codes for CASSVYNEQFF.

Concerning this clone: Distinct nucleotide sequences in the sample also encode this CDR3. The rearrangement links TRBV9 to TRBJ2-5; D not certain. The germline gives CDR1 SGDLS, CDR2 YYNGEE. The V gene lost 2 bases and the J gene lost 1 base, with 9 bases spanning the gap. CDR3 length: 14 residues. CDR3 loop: CASSVSGGQETQYF. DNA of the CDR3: TGTGCCAGCAGCGTGTCCGGCGGCCAAGAGACCCAGTACTTC.

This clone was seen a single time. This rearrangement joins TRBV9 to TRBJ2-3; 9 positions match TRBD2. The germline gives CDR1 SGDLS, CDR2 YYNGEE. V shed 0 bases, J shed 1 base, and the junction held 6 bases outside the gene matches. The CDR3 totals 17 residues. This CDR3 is CASSVGERGVRTDTQYF. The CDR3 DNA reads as TGTGCCAGCAGCGTAGGGGAGCGGGGGGTCCGCACAGATACGCAGTATTTT.

The CDR3 spells CASSLMETGEAFF. CDR3 coding DNA: TGTGCCAGCAGCTTAATGGAAACGGGTGAAGCTTTCTTT. The genes are TRBV7-3 and TRBJ1-1; unclear D gene. Per germline, CDR1 SGHTA and CDR2 FQGTGA. V lost 1 base and J lost 7, with 10 bases in between. This CDR3 has 13 amino acids.

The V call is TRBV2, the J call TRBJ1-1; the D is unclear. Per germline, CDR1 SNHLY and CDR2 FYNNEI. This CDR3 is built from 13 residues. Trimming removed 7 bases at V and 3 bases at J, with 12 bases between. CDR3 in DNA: TGTGCCAGCACGGCGGGTCCTCACACTGAAGCTTTCTTT. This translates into CASTAGPHTEAFF. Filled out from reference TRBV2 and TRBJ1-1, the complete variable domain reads EPEVTQTPSHQVTQMGQEVILRCVPISNHLYFYWYRQILGQKVEFLVSFYNNEISEKSEIFDDQFSVERPDGSNFTLKIRSTKLEDSAMYFCASTAGPHTEAFFGQGTRLTVV.

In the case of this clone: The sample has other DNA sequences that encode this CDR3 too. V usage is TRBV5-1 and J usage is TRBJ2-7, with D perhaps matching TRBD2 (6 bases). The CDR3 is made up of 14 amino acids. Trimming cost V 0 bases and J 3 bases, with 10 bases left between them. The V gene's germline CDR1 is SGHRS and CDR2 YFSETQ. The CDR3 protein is CASSLGAGSYEQYF. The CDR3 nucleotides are TGCGCCAGCAGCTTGGGGGCGGGAAGCTACGAGCAGTACTTC. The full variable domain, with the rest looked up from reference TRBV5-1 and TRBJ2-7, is KAGVTQTPRYLIKTRGQQVTLSCSPISGHRSVSWYQQTPGQGLQFLFEYFSETQRNKGNFPGRFSGRQFSNSRSEMNVSTLELGDSALYLCASSLGAGSYEQYFGPGTRLTVT.

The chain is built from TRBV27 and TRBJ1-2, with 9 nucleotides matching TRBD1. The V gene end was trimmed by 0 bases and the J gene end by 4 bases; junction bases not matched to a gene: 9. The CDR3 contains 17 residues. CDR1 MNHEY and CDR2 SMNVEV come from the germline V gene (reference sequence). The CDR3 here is CASSLSLRQGGGYGYTF. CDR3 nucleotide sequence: TGTGCCAGCAGTTTATCTTTGAGACAGGGGGGAGGCTATGGCTACACCTTC.